This TCR beta chain emerged from a study of T cell responses to AZD1222 COVID-19 vaccine. Of note for this clone: The antigen is not known.

Second-dose intervals of approximately 4 or approximately 12 weeks were pooled. The data were produced by immunoSEQ multiplex PCR, yet TCRdb's version contains in-frame clones alone and is incomplete. The sample has around 140,000 clones, more than 90% seen once. The CDR3 length is 15 residues. The V gene's germline CDR1 is LGHDT and CDR2 YNNKEL (reference sequence). V lost 4 bases to trimming and J lost 0 bases, with 10 bases between them. General study findings and limits: The repertoires were collected only after the peak T cell response. Spike-specific TCR breadth and depth went up after people got two AZD1222 doses. Targeting of unmutated variant regions was reportedly seen in nearly half of spike-specific TCRs.

The sequence was obtained from an adult who received the AZD1222 COVID-19 vaccine. The V gene is TRBV3-1 (or the pseudogene TRBV3-2), the J gene TRBJ1-5; D ambiguous. Sample: peripheral blood, taken 28 days after the second AZD1222 dose. The CDR3 DNA reads as TGTGCCAGCAGCCCGGCGGGAATTAGCAATCAGCCCCAGCATTTT. Translating gives CASSPAGISNQPQHF.